This TCR beta chain stems from a study of blood T cell repertoires in COVID-19. Study details: Sites in the United States, Italy and Spain provided acute and convalescent COVID-19 samples. T cells, B-cell-depleted T cells, or PBMCs supplied cDNA or gDNA.

Original methodology: Reference gene primers were amplified, and this amplification served to estimate nucleated cell counts. Produced via immunoSEQ multiplex PCR; TCRdb's table is partial and in-frame only. Clone size and the V and J calls come from that table; the DNA yielded D and trimming. Of about 270,000 clones listed, about 83% are singletons. The trim removed 4 bases at V and 2 bases at J, leaving 5 bases unmatched. Germline CDR1 and CDR2: MDHEN and SYDVKM. The CDR3 contains 15 residues. The origin of this receptor is a woman in her fifties or sixties who had recovered from COVID-19. The genes are TRBV28 and TRBJ1-2, with 9 bases aligning to TRBD1. Material: peripheral blood. CDR3 DNA: TGTGCCAGCAGTTCCGCCGGGACAGGGAACTATGGCTACACCTTC. Translated: CASSSAGTGNYGYTF.